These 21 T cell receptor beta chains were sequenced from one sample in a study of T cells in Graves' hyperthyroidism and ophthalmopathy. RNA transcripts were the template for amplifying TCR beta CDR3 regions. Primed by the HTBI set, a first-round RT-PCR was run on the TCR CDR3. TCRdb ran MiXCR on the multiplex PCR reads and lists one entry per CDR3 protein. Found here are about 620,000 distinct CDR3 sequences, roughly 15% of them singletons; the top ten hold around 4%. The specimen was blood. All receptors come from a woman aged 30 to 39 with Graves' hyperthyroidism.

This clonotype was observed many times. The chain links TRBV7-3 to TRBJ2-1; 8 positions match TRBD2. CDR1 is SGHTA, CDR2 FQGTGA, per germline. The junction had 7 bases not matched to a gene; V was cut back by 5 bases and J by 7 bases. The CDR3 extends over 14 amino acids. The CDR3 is CASSVTGGRNEQFF. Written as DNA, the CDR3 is TGTGCCAGCAGCGTGACGGGAGGGCGGAATGAGCAGTTCTTC.

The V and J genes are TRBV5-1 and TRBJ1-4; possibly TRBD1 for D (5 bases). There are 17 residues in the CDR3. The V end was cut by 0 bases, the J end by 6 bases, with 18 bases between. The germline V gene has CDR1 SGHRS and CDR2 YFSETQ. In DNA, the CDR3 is TGCGCCAGCAGCTTGGCTCCCCTAGGGGAGGGATATGAAAAACTGTTTTTT. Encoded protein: CASSLAPLGEGYEKLFF.

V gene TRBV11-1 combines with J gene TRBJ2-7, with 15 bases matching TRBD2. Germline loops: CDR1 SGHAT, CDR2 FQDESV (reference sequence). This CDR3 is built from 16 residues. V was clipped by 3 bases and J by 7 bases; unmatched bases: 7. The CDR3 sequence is CASSFGGLAGGGEQYF. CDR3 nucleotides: TGTGCCAGCAGCTTTGGGGGACTAGCGGGAGGTGGTGAGCAGTACTTC.

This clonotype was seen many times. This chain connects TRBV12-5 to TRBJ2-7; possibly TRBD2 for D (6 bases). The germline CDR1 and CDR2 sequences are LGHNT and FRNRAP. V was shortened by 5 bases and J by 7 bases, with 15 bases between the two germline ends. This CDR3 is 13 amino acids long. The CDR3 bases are TGTGCTAGTGGTCCCCGACATGGGGGGGAGCAGTACTTC. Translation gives CASGPRHGGEQYF.

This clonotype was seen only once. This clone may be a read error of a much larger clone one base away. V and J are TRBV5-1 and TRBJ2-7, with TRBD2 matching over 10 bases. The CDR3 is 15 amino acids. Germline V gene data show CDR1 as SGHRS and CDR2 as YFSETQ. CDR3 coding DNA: TGTGCCGGCAGGAGAGCGGGAGGGCCCTTGTACGAGCAGTACTTC. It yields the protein CAGRRAGGPLYEQYF.

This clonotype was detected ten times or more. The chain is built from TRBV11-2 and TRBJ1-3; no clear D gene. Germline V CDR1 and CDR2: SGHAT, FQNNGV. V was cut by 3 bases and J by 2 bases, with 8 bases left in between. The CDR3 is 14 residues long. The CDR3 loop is CASSFYGPGNTIYF. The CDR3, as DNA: TGTGCCAGCAGCTTTTACGGGCCTGGAAACACCATATATTTT.

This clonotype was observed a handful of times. The CDR3 DNA follows: TGCAGTGCTACAGTGGCTAGCGGGAGGTTTGGGTCCTACAATGAGCAGTTCTTC. Translated, it gives CSATVASGRFGSYNEQFF. This chain connects TRBV20-1 to TRBJ2-1; 11 bases line up with TRBD2. Trimming at V came to 4 bases and at J to 1 base, leaving 12 bases not matched to a gene. Germline assignment: CDR1 DFQATT and CDR2 SNEGSKA (reference sequence). CDR3 size: 18 residues.

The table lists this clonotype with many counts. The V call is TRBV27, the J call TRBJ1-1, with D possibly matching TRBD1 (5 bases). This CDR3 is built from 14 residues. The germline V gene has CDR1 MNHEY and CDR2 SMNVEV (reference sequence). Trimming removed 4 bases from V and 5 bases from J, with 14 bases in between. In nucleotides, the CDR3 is TGTGCCAGCAGTTCCCGCAGGGAAATAACTGAAGCTTTCTTT. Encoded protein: CASSSRREITEAFF.

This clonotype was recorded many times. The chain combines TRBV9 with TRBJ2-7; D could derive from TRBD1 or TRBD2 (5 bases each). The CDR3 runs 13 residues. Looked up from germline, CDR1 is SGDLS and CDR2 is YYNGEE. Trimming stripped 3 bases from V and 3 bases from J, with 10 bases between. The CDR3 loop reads CASSAWDGYEQYF. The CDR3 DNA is TGTGCCAGCAGCGCGTGGGACGGCTACGAGCAGTACTTC. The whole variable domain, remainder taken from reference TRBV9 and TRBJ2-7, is DSGVTQTPKHLITATGQRVTLRCSPRSGDLSVYWYQQSLDQGLQFLIQYYNGEERAKGNILERFSAQQFPDLHSELNLSSLELGDSALYFCASSAWDGYEQYFGPGTRLTVT.

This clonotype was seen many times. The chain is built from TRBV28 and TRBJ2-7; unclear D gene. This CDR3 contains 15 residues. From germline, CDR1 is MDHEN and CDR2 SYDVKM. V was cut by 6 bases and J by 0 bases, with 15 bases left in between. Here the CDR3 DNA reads TGTGCCAGCAGCATGACAACCCCCAGCTCCTACGAGCAGTACTTC. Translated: CASSMTTPSSYEQYF. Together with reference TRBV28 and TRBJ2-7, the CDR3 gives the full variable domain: DVKVTQSSRYLVKRTGEKVFLECVQDMDHENMFWYRQDPGLGLRLIYFSYDVKMKEKGDIPEGYSVSREKKERFSLILESASTNQTSMYLCASSMTTPSSYEQYFGPGTRLTVT.

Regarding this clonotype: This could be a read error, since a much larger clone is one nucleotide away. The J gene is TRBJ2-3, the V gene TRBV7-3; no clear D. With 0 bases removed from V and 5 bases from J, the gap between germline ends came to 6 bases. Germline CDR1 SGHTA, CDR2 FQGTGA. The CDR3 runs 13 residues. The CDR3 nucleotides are TGTGCCAGCAGCTTAACGAGGATAGATACGCAGTATTTT. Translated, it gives CASSLTRIDTQYF.

The CDR3: CASSFSGGKREQYF. The CDR3, as DNA: TGTGCCAGCAGTTTCTCCGGGGGCAAAAGAGAGCAGTACTTC. This sequence joins TRBV12-3 or TRBV12-4 and TRBJ2-5; D assignment may be TRBD1 or TRBD2 (6 bases each). This CDR3 spans 14 amino acids. V lost 3 bases and J 11 bases, leaving 19 bases between the germline ends.

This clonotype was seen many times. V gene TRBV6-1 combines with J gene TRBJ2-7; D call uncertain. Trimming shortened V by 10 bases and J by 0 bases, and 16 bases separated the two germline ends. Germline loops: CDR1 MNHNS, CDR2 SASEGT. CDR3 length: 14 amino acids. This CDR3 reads CATERRLASYEQYF. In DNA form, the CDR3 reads TGTGCCACCGAACGCCGTTTAGCCTCCTACGAGCAGTACTTC.

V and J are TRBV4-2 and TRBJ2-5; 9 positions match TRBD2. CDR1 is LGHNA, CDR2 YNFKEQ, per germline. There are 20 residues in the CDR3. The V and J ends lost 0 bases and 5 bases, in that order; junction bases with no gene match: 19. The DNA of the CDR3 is TGTGCCAGCAGCCAAGATATTTTAGGTAGGACTAGCGTCAACTTGGAGACCCAGTACTTC. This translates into CASSQDILGRTSVNLETQYF.

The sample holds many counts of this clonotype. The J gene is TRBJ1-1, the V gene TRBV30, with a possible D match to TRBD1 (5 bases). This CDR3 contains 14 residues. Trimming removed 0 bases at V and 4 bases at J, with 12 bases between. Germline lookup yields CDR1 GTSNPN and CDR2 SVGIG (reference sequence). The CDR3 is CAWSVGGYGTEAFF. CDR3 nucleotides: TGTGCCTGGAGTGTGGGGGGTTACGGCACTGAAGCTTTCTTT. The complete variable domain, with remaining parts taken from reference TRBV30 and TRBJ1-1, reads SQTIHQWPATLVQPVGSPLSLECTVEGTSNPNLYWYRQAAGRGLQLLFYSVGIGQISSEVPQNLSASRPQDRQFILSSKKLLLSDSGFYLCAWSVGGYGTEAFFGQGTRLTVV.

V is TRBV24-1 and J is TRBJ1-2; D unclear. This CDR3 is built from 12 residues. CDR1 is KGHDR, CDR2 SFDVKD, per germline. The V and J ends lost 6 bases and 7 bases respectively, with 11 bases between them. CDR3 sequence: CATSLSRTGYTF. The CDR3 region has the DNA TGTGCCACCAGTTTATCGAGAACTGGCTACACCTTC.

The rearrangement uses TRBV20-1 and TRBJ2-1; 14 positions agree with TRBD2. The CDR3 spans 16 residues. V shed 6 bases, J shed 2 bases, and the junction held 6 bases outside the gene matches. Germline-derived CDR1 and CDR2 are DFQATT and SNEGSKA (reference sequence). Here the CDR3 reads CSAGTSGRETYNEQFF. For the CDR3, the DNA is TGCAGTGCGGGGACTAGCGGGAGAGAGACCTACAATGAGCAGTTCTTC.

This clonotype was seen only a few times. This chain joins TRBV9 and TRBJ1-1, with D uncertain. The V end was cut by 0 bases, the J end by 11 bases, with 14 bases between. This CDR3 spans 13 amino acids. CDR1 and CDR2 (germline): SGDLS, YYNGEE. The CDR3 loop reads CASSVEGQAYAFF. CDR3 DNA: TGTGCCAGCAGCGTAGAGGGCCAAGCTTATGCTTTCTTT.

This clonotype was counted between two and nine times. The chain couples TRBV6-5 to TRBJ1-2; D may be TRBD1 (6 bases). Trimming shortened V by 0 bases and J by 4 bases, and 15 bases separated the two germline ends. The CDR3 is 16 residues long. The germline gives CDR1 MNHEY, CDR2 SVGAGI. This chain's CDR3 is CASSYSIGQKSYGYTF. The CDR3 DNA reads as TGTGCCAGCAGTTACTCGATAGGACAGAAGTCCTATGGCTACACCTTC.

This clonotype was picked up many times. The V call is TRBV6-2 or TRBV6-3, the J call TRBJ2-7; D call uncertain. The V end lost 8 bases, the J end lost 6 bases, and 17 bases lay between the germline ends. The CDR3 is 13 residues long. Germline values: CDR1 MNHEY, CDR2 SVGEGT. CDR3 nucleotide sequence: TGTGCCAGCTCTGACTTGGGCTGGGTCGAGCAGTACTTC. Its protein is CASSDLGWVEQYF.

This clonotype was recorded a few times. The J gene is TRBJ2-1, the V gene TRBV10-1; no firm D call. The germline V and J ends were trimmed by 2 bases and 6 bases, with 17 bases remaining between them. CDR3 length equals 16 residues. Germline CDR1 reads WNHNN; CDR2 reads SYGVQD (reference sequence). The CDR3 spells CASSEAAALDGNEQFF. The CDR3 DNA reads TGCGCCAGCAGTGAGGCAGCCGCCCTGGACGGCAATGAGCAGTTCTTC.